The 13 T cell receptor beta chains below all came from one sample that was sequenced in a study of T cells in Graves' hyperthyroidism and ophthalmopathy. Regions amplified from RNA transcripts were the TCR beta CDR3 regions. The study used the HTBI primer set for a first-round RT-PCR of the TCR CDR3. TCRdb independently ran MiXCR on the multiplex PCR reads; one entry per CDR3 protein. The sample has around 500,000 distinct CDR3 sequences; around 15% are singletons. The material sequenced was blood. The receptors come from a woman in her twenties or thirties with Graves' ophthalmopathy.

This clonotype has ten or more counts. The chain combines TRBV6-2 or TRBV6-3 with TRBJ2-7; D remains unclear. V lost 5 bases and J 7 bases, leaving 9 bases between the germline ends. CDR3 length equals 11 residues. Germline values: CDR1 MNHEY, CDR2 SVGEGT. The CDR3 bases are TGTGCCAGCAGTCAATCGAGGGAGCAGTACTTC. The encoded protein is CASSQSREQYF.

Worth noting for this clonotype: A read error may produce the germline difference seen at one junction end. V usage is TRBV28 and J usage is TRBJ1-2; D is unclear. CDR3 length: 12 residues. The germline CDR1 and CDR2 sequences are MDHEN and SYDVKM. The CDR3 region has the DNA TGTGCCAGCAGTTTAAATAGGGATGGCCACACCTTC. Translating it yields CASSLNRDGHTF.

This clonotype was counted between two and nine times. The chain combines TRBV20-1 with TRBJ2-4; TRBD2 aligns across 9 bases. Germline-derived CDR1 and CDR2 are DFQATT and SNEGSKA (reference sequence). The trim removed 0 bases at V and 7 bases at J, leaving 7 bases unmatched. The CDR3 loop spans 15 amino acids. CDR3 sequence: CSARDPASGGNIQYF. The CDR3 nucleotides read TGCAGTGCTAGAGATCCAGCAAGCGGGGGGAACATTCAGTACTTC.

The chain joins TRBV9 to TRBJ1-1, with 7 bases identical to TRBD1. The ends lost 2 bases at V and 7 bases at J; junction bases unmatched: 11. Per germline, CDR1 SGDLS and CDR2 YYNGEE. The length of the CDR3 is 15 residues. The CDR3: CASSVPQGDLGEAFF. CDR3 DNA sequence: TGTGCCAGCAGCGTCCCGCAGGGGGATCTAGGTGAAGCTTTCTTT.

In this sample, this clonotype turned up many times. This chain uses TRBV2 with TRBJ2-2, with D unclear. The ends were cut back, 6 bases at V and 7 bases at J, with 12 bases in the middle. Germline lookup yields CDR1 SNHLY and CDR2 FYNNEI. This CDR3 has 13 amino acids. The CDR3 bases are TGTGCCAGCAGCCCCCAACCCCTCGGGGAGCTGTTTTTT. Translating gives CASSPQPLGELFF.

This clonotype was picked up many times. V is TRBV12-3 or TRBV12-4 and J is TRBJ2-7; perhaps TRBD2 as D (5 bases). Between the trimmed V and J ends, which lost 8 bases and 7 bases, there was a span of 12 bases. The CDR3 covers 11 residues. The chain's CDR3 is CASGRAREQYF. The CDR3 DNA follows: TGTGCCAGCGGGCGGGCTCGGGAGCAGTACTTC.

The rearrangement joins TRBV7-9 to TRBJ2-4; 10 bases are shared with TRBD2. Germline-derived CDR1 and CDR2 are SEHNR and FQNEAQ (reference sequence). The CDR3 is made up of 16 amino acids. J lost 7 bases, V lost 2 bases, and 8 bases had no gene match. The DNA for the CDR3 is TGTGCCAGCAGCTTAAGGGCTAGCGGGAGCGGGAACATTCAGTACTTC. This codes for CASSLRASGSGNIQYF. Combining the CDR3 with reference TRBV7-9 and TRBJ2-4 gives the whole variable domain DTGVSQNPRHKITKRGQNVTFRCDPISEHNRLYWYRQTLGQGPEFLTYFQNEAQLEKSRLLSDRFSAERPKGSFSTLEIQRTEQGDSAMYLCASSLRASGSGNIQYFGAGTRLSVL.

The V call is TRBV4-3, the J call TRBJ2-3; TRBD2 matches at 10 bases. CDR3 length: 21 amino acids. V lost 3 bases to trimming and J lost 2 bases; unmatched junction nucleotides: 20. Per germline, CDR1 LGHNA and CDR2 YSLEER. CDR3 DNA sequence: TGCGCCAGCAGCCAGTCAGGCAGGTCTAGCGGGAGCGGTGGGCACACAGATACGCAGTATTTT. Its translation is CASSQSGRSSGSGGHTDTQYF.

This clonotype turned up a few times. CDR3 nucleotide sequence: TGTGCCACCAATCCGAACAGTCCTGGAAACACCATATATTTT. This gives the protein CATNPNSPGNTIYF. The chain recombines TRBV2 with TRBJ1-3; no clear D. CDR3 size: 14 residues. The germline V gene encodes CDR1 SNHLY and CDR2 FYNNEI. V was pared by 10 bases and J by 2 bases, with 15 bases between.

The rearrangement uses TRBV10-3 and TRBJ2-2, with no clear D. The CDR3 sequence is 12 residues long. Trimming stripped 3 bases from V and 8 bases from J, with 7 bases between. The germline V gene has CDR1 ENHRY and CDR2 SYGVKD. The CDR3: CAISDVAGELFF. CDR3 nucleotide sequence: TGTGCCATCAGTGATGTCGCGGGGGAGCTGTTTTTT.

Notes on this clonotype: At one end, the junction sequence differs from germline, possibly due to a read error. The J gene is TRBJ2-2, the V gene TRBV6-2 or TRBV6-3; D might be TRBD2 (6 bases). The length of the CDR3 is 17 residues. CDR1 and CDR2 (germline): MNHEY, SVGEGT. This CDR3 is CAGSYSILASRTGELFF. CDR3 coding DNA: TGTGCCGGCAGTTACTCGATACTAGCCTCGAGGACCGGGGAGCTGTTTTTT.

Ten or more counts support this clonotype. The chain joins TRBV7-2 to TRBJ1-1; weak D call: TRBD1 (5 bases). The germline V gene has CDR1 SGHTA and CDR2 FQGNSA. The CDR3 is 16 residues long. Trimming left V 1 base short and J 2 bases short, with 14 bases between. CDR3 residues: CASSLGTHRLNTEAFF. The DNA of the CDR3 is TGTGCCAGCAGCTTAGGCACTCACAGGCTTAACACTGAAGCTTTCTTT.

This clonotype was observed at least ten times. The chain joins TRBV7-8 to TRBJ2-1, with 8 bases fitting TRBD1. This CDR3 contains 14 residues. Trimming cost V 5 bases and J 5 bases; bases outside gene matches: 5. Germline V gene sequence: CDR1 SGHVS, CDR2 FQNEAQ. The CDR3 here is CASSPMTGDNEQFF. CDR3 DNA: TGTGCCAGCAGCCCCATGACAGGGGACAATGAGCAGTTCTTC.